This is a list of T cell receptor beta chains from one sample in a study of CD8 T cells in ankylosing spondylitis. TCRdb recomputed calls from the 5' RACE reads with MiXCR, one row per CDR3 protein. The table has fewer than 180,000 distinct CDR3 sequences, around two fifths seen once. Sequencing input: synovial fluid, either unsorted or a sorted T cell fraction (not recorded which). These receptors came from a male donor with ankylosing spondylitis. Both conserved end residues are part of each CDR3. Each record gives: clone size, V gene, D gene, J gene, CDR3 DNA, CDR3 protein. D genes are given only for firm matches. Only some rows state a clone size, as once, few, many or a class for expanded clones.

>NA|TRBV12-3/TRBV12-4|NA|TRBJ2-1
TGTGCCAGCAGTTTCTGGAGCTCCTACAATGAGCAGTTCTTC
CASSFWSSYNEQFF
>few|TRBV2|TRBD1|TRBJ2-7
TGTGCCAGCAGTGAGACGGCAGGGGGACGGGAGCAGTACTTC
CASSETAGGREQYF
>NA|TRBV4-1|NA|TRBJ1-1
TGCGCCAGCAGCCAAGCCTCCGGCGGACATTTGAACACTGAAGCTTTCTTT
CASSQASGGHLNTEAFF
>once|TRBV6-1|NA|TRBJ2-4
TGTGCCAGCAGCCCTCTGGAGGGCGGGAAAAACATTCAGTACTTC
CASSPLEGGKNIQYF
>few|TRBV20-1|TRBD1|TRBJ2-7
TGCAGTGCTAGGGGGGACAGATCCTCCTACGAGCAGTACTTC
CSARGDRSSYEQYF
>NA|TRBV5-5|NA|TRBJ2-5
TGTGCCAGCAGCTTGGCTGGATTGCAGGGGATCGGAGAGACCCAGTACTTC
CASSLAGLQGIGETQYF
>few|TRBV7-2|NA|TRBJ2-7
TGTGCCAGCAGAATGGGTCCGGGACCAATTTACGAGCAGTACTTC
CASRMGPGPIYEQYF
>NA|TRBV4-3|TRBD1|TRBJ1-2
TGCGCCAGCAGCCCAGAATTCAGGGACAGGGTGTTTGATGGCTACACCTTC
CASSPEFRDRVFDGYTF
>NA|TRBV10-3|TRBD1|TRBJ2-5
TGTGCCATCCGGACAGGGGGGGAGACCCAGTACTTC
CAIRTGGETQYF
>many|TRBV9|NA|TRBJ2-4
TGTGCCAGCAGCGTAGCTGGGCGAGGAAACATTCAGTACTTC
CASSVAGRGNIQYF
>NA|TRBV18|NA|TRBJ1-1
TGTGCCAGCTCACCCCGACAGTTTGAAGCTTTCTTT
CASSPRQFEAFF
>NA|TRBV18|NA|TRBJ2-7
TGTGCCAGCTCACCGAGATTTTCCGAGCAGTACTTC
CASSPRFSEQYF
>NA|TRBV3-1|NA|TRBJ1-1
TGTGCCAGCAGCCAAGATATGAACACTGAAGCTTTCTTT
CASSQDMNTEAFF
>few|TRBV19|NA|TRBJ2-2
TGTGCCAGTAATCCCCGGGCGGTCACCGGGGAGCTGTTTTTT
CASNPRAVTGELFF
>NA|TRBV5-1|NA|TRBJ2-7
TGCGCCAGCAGCTTGGATATCTCCTACGAGCAGTACTTC
CASSLDISYEQYF
>NA|TRBV12-3/TRBV12-4|NA|TRBJ2-7
TGTGCCAGCAGTTTAAGGCGGAGCGAGCAGTACTTC
CASSLRRSEQYF
>few|TRBV4-3|NA|TRBJ2-7
TGCGCCAGCAGCCAAGATGAGCGGAGCTCCTACGAGCAGTACTTC
CASSQDERSSYEQYF
>NA|TRBV4-3|TRBD1|TRBJ2-3
TGCGCCAGCTGGGGGGACAGGGGGGGGACAGATACGCAGTATTTT
CASWGDRGGTDTQYF
>NA|TRBV12-3/TRBV12-4|NA|TRBJ2-1
TGTGCCAGCAGTTTCAGCCCTTACAATGAGCAGTTCTTC
CASSFSPYNEQFF
>NA|TRBV30|NA|TRBJ1-2
TGTGCCTGGAGGGCAGACGACTTGTATGGCTACACCTTC
CAWRADDLYGYTF
>NA|TRBV5-6|TRBD2|TRBJ2-7
TGTGCCAGCAGCTTGGTGCGGGGGGAAGACTACGAGCAGTACTTC
CASSLVRGEDYEQYF
>NA|TRBV7-8|NA|TRBJ2-1
TGTGCCAGCAGCTTACAACCGCATCGTTACAATGAGCAGTTCTTC
CASSLQPHRYNEQFF
>few|TRBV27|NA|TRBJ2-7
TGTGCCAGCAGTTTAGTATCAGACAGATCCTACGAGCAGTACTTC
CASSLVSDRSYEQYF
>NA|TRBV7-9|NA|TRBJ1-2
TGTGCCAGCAGCCCGTGGGTGTTCGCTGCGGGGTATGGCTACACCTTC
CASSPWVFAAGYGYTF
>NA|TRBV28|TRBD2|TRBJ2-7
TGTGCCAGCAGTTTACGCGGGAGGGCCAGTTGCGAGCAGTACTTC
CASSLRGRASCEQYF
>few|TRBV20-1|NA|TRBJ1-4
TGCAGTGCTGACCCTTTCCTCGCCCCCAGTGAAAAACTGTTTTTT
CSADPFLAPSEKLFF
>NA|TRBV4-2|TRBD1|TRBJ1-2
TGTGCCAGCAGCCAAGGACAGGGAACGAGCTACACCTTC
CASSQGQGTSYTF
>NA|TRBV25-1|NA|TRBJ1-1
TGTGCCAGCAGTGAACCCGACAGTCGTGCTGAAGCTTTCTTT
CASSEPDSRAEAFF
>once|TRBV20-1|NA|TRBJ2-7
TGCAGTGCTAGAGACTCTAGCGTAGCCTCCTACGAGCAGTACTTC
CSARDSSVASYEQYF
>NA|TRBV20-1|NA|TRBJ2-1
TGCAGTGCCGGGAGAGCCTCCTACAATGAGCAGTTCTTC
CSAGRASYNEQFF
>many|TRBV12-3/TRBV12-4|NA|TRBJ2-1
TGTGCCAGCAGTTGGGGATTCGATGAGCAGTTCTTC
CASSWGFDEQFF